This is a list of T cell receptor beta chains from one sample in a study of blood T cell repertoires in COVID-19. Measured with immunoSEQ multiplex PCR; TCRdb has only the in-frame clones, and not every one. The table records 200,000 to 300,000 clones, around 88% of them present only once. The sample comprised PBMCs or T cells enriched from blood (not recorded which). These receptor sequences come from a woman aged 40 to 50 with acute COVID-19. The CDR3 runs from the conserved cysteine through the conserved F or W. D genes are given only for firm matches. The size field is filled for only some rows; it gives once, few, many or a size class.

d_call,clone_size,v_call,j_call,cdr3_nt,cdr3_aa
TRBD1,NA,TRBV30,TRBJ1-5,TGTGCCTGGAGTTACAGGGGGGGCGGCAATCAGCCCCAGCATTTT,CAWSYRGGGNQPQHF
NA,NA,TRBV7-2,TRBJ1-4,TGTGCCAGCAGCTCGGACTTCGGTAATGAAAAACTGTTTTTT,CASSSDFGNEKLFF
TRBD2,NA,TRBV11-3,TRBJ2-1,TGTGCCAGCAGCTTAGGGACCAGACTAGCGGGAGGCAATGAGCAGTTCTTC,CASSLGTRLAGGNEQFF
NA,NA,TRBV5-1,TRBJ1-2,TGCGCCAGCAGGGCCGCTACGGACAGTGCCTATGGCTACACCTTC,CASRAATDSAYGYTF
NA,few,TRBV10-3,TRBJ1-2,TGTGCCATCAGTGGCGGAGAGGTTAACTATGGCTACACCTTC,CAISGGEVNYGYTF
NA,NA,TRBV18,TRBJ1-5,TGTGCCAGCTCACCACAATCAGGGGCGAGTCAGCCCCAGCATTTT,CASSPQSGASQPQHF
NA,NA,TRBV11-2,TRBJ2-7,TGTGCCAGCAGCCAGCAGCCAGGGCTGGGCTACGAGCAGTACTTC,CASSQQPGLGYEQYF
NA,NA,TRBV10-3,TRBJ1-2,TGTGCCATCCGACAGGCTACCTATGGCTACACCTTC,CAIRQATYGYTF
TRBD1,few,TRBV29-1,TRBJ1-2,TGCAGCGTCGACAGGGGAAAGGACTATGGCTACACCTTC,CSVDRGKDYGYTF
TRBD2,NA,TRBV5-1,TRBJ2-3,TGCGCCAGCAGCTTCCCCGGGGGGGCTCCAGATACGCAGTATTTT,CASSFPGGAPDTQYF
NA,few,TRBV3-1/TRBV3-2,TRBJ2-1,TGTGCCAGCAGCCAAGATGACGGGGGATACAATGAGCAGTTCTTC,CASSQDDGGYNEQFF
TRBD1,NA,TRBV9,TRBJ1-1,TGTGCCAGCAGCGTAGCCCAGGGGGGCACTGAAGCTTTCTTT,CASSVAQGGTEAFF
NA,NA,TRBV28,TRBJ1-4,TGTGCCAGCAGTTTATCAGGGGCTAATGAAAAACTGTTTTTT,CASSLSGANEKLFF
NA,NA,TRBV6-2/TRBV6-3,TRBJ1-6,TGTGCCAGCAGTGCGCGGGGGGGGGTGAATTCACCCCTCCACTTT,CASSARGGVNSPLHF
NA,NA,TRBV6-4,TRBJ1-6,TGTGCCAGCAGTTCGGAGTCGGGGAATTCACCCCTCCACTTT,CASSSESGNSPLHF
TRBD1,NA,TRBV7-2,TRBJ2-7,TGTGCCAGCACCCTGGACAGGGTGGTCTACGAGCAGTACTTC,CASTLDRVVYEQYF
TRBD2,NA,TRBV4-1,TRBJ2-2,TGCGCCAGCAGCCAAGAGTTTACCAGACTAGCGTTTCTTACCGGGGAGCTGTTTTTT,CASSQEFTRLAFLTGELFF
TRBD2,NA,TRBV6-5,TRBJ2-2,TGTGCCAGCAGCGCTAGCGGGGGCACCGGGGAGCTGTTTTTT,CASSASGGTGELFF
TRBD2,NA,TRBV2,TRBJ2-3,TGTGCCAGCAGCGGAACTAGCGCCCGCTCCACAGATACGCAGTATTTT,CASSGTSARSTDTQYF
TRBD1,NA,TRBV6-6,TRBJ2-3,TGTGCCAGCACCTCTTTGGGGGTACCGGACAGGGATACGCAGTATTTT,CASTSLGVPDRDTQYF
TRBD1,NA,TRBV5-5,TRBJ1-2,TGTGCCAGCTCCGGGACAGGGGACTATGGCTACACCTTC,CASSGTGDYGYTF
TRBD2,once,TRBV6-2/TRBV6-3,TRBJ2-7,TGTGCCAGCAGTTACTCTCTCCGGACTAGCGGGGGGGCGTTGATCGAGCAGTACTTC,CASSYSLRTSGGALIEQYF
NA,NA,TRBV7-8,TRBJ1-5,TGTGCCAGCAGCTATCCCCCAGGGGTCGGCAATCAGCCCCAGCATTTT,CASSYPPGVGNQPQHF
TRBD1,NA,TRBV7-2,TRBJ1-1,TGTGCCAGCAGCTTTAACGACAGGGCTATCACTGAAGCTTTCTTT,CASSFNDRAITEAFF
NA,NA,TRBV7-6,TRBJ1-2,TGTGCCAGCAGCTTTTCTTCCGCCCTAGATGGCTACACCTTC,CASSFSSALDGYTF
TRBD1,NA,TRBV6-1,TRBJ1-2,TGTGCCAGCAGTGAAGTACAGGGGAACTATGGCTACACCTTC,CASSEVQGNYGYTF
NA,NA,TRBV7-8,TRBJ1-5,TGTGCCAGCAGCCCCACGGGTGTGTGGTCCAGCAATCAGCCCCAGCATTTT,CASSPTGVWSSNQPQHF
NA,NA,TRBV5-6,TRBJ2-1,TGTGCCAGCAGCCCTCCCACGGGAGACCCCTACAATGAGCAGTTCTTC,CASSPPTGDPYNEQFF
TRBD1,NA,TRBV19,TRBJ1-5,TGTGCCAGTAGTACTCTTACAGGGGGTAGCAATCAGCCCCAGCATTTT,CASSTLTGGSNQPQHF
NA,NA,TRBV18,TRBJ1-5,TGTGCCAGCTCCCCTCAACAGGGAACCGGGCAGCCCCAGCATTTT,CASSPQQGTGQPQHF
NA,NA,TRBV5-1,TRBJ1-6,TGCGCCAGCAGCTTCTCCGGCTCCAAGGAGAGTTCACCCCTCCACTTT,CASSFSGSKESSPLHF
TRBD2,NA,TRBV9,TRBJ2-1,TGTGCCAGCAGCCCCTCGCCTAGCGGGAGGGAAGAGCAGTTCTTC,CASSPSPSGREEQFF
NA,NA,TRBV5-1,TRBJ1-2,TGCGCCAGCAGCTTGAGGTCGCCAGGGGACGGCTACACCTTC,CASSLRSPGDGYTF
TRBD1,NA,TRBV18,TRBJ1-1,TGTGCCAGCTCACTCTCTCCCGGGACAGCGAACACTGAAGCTTTCTTT,CASSLSPGTANTEAFF
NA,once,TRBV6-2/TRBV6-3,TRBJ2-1,TGTGCCAGCAGCTCCTCCGGGGATGAGCAGTTCTTC,CASSSSGDEQFF
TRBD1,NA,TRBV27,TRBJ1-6,TGTGCCAGCAGTCAGCCTCGGACAGGTTATTCACCCCTCCACTTT,CASSQPRTGYSPLHF